This entry lists 25 T cell receptor beta chains sequenced from one sample in a study of Graves' ophthalmopathy and Graves' hyperthyroidism. RNA transcripts provided the template for amplifying TCR beta CDR3 regions. A first-round RT-PCR used HTBI primers, followed by a second-round multiplex PCR. In TCRdb, the multiplex PCR reads were re-called with MiXCR into one record per CDR3 protein. The sample has some 48,000 distinct CDR3 sequences, roughly 52% seen once. Sequenced input: peripheral blood. These receptors originate from an adult man with Graves' ophthalmopathy.

CDR3 DNA: TGTGCCAGTAGTATAAGTCTTGGGGGCTACGAGCAGTACTTC. It yields the protein CASSISLGGYEQYF. The V call is TRBV19, the J call TRBJ2-7; possibly TRBD1 or TRBD2 for D (5 bases each). Germline loops: CDR1 LNHDA, CDR2 SQIVND (reference sequence). This CDR3 spans 14 amino acids. Trimming left V 2 bases short and J 3 bases short, with 11 bases between.

This clonotype was seen at least ten times. The chain links TRBV9 to TRBJ2-5; 10 nucleotides agree with TRBD2. The germline V gene has CDR1 SGDLS and CDR2 YYNGEE. CDR3 length: 14 residues. V shed 4 bases and J 7 bases; nucleotides not matched to a gene: 7. The CDR3 reads CASSPGTSVATQYF. CDR3 DNA sequence: TGTGCCAGCAGCCCCGGGACTAGCGTTGCGACCCAGTACTTC.

The rearrangement links TRBV20-1 to TRBJ1-5, with D unclear. The germline V and J ends were trimmed by 6 bases and 0 bases, with 15 bases remaining between them. Germline assignment: CDR1 DFQATT and CDR2 SNEGSKA (reference sequence). The CDR3 totals 15 residues. The CDR3 DNA reads TGCAGTGCCCCGTCTCCTCGGACTAGCAATCAGCCCCAGCATTTT. Its protein product is CSAPSPRTSNQPQHF.

The rearrangement links TRBV6-5 to TRBJ2-1; D gene unclear. This CDR3 region has 15 residues. Per the germline V gene, CDR1 is MNHEY and CDR2 is SVGAGI. V lost 8 bases to trimming and J lost 1 base, with 15 bases between them. The DNA for the CDR3 is TGTGCCAGCCAAGTACCAGGCCTTTCCTACAATGAGCAGTTCTTC. It encodes CASQVPGLSYNEQFF.

This chain uses TRBV19 with TRBJ1-2; 10 bases are shared with TRBD1. The CDR3 has 13 amino acids. Germline CDR1 reads LNHDA; CDR2 reads SQIVND (reference sequence). The junction had 5 bases not matched to a gene; V was cut back by 7 bases and J by 6 bases. The CDR3 nucleotides read TGTGCCAGTATGGACAGGGGGTTAGATGGCTACACCTTC. Protein product: CASMDRGLDGYTF.

At least ten counts were recorded for this clonotype. The chain links TRBV10-2 to TRBJ2-2, with D tentatively TRBD2 (5 bases). The CDR3 covers 16 residues. V was clipped by 5 bases and J by 1 base, with 14 bases between them. From germline, CDR1 is WSHSY and CDR2 SAAADI. The DNA of the CDR3 is TGCGCCAGCAGTTGGGCGCCGGGGATGAACACCGGGGAGCTGTTTTTT. It translates to CASSWAPGMNTGELFF.

The genes are TRBV5-8 and TRBJ2-3; 12 bases line up with TRBD2. V lost 1 base and J lost 6; bases outside the gene matches: 6. The CDR3 length is 16 residues. The V gene's germline CDR1 is SGHTS and CDR2 YDEGEE. The DNA for the CDR3 is TGTGCCAGCAGCTTGAGACGACTAGCGGGGGAGGATACGCAGTATTTT. As protein: CASSLRRLAGEDTQYF.

This chain links TRBV5-8 with TRBJ1-5; 8 bases map to TRBD1. The V gene's germline CDR1 is SGHTS and CDR2 YDEGEE. The CDR3 is 15 residues long. Germline trimming cut 3 bases from V and 11 bases from J; bases unmatched to any gene: 13. CDR3 bases: TGTGCCAGCAGCTCATGGACAGGGAGCAATCATTCCCAGCATTTT. The encoded protein is CASSSWTGSNHSQHF. Drawing the rest from reference TRBV5-8 and TRBJ1-5, the complete variable domain is EAGVTQSPTHLIKTRGQQATLRCSPISGHTSVYWYQQALGLGLQFLLWYDEGEERNRGNFPPRFSGRQFPNYSSELNVNALELEDSALYLCASSSWTGSNHSQHFGDGTRLSIL.

This clonotype was seen only a few times. CDR3 sequence: CASSLARTANSPLHF. CDR3 DNA sequence: TGTGCCAGCAGCTTGGCGAGGACAGCTAATTCACCCCTCCACTTT. V is TRBV7-8 and J is TRBJ1-6, with D possibly matching TRBD1 (6 bases). Per germline, CDR1 SGHVS and CDR2 FQNEAQ. This CDR3 contains 15 residues. With 3 bases removed from V and 6 bases from J, the gap between germline ends came to 12 bases.

In this sample, this clonotype turned up many times. V usage is TRBV6-1 and J usage is TRBJ2-1, with D perhaps TRBD1 (6 bases). Trimming shortened V by 4 bases and J by 8 bases, and 18 bases separated the two germline ends. The germline V gene encodes CDR1 MNHNS and CDR2 SASEGT. The CDR3 length is 15 residues. The CDR3 nucleotides read TGTGCCAGCAGTGCGGTACAGGGTAGAGGCGATGAGCAGTTCTTC. It encodes CASSAVQGRGDEQFF.

The chain links TRBV12-3 or TRBV12-4 to TRBJ2-3; maybe TRBD1 (5 bases). V was cut by 2 bases and J by 4 bases, with 13 bases left in between. This CDR3 comprises 15 residues. The CDR3 sequence: CASSLSPATADTQYF. CDR3 sequence (DNA): TGTGCCAGCAGTTTAAGTCCGGCGACAGCAGATACGCAGTATTTT.

This clonotype showed up many times. The chain combines TRBV27 with TRBJ2-5; the match to TRBD1 covers 8 bases. CDR3 length: 14 amino acids. Trimming took 9 bases from V and 5 from J; bases not matched to a gene: 11. Germline lookup yields CDR1 MNHEY and CDR2 SMNVEV (reference sequence). CDR3 DNA sequence: TGTGCCAGTCAAGGACAGGGAAGTGTCGAGACCCAGTACTTC. This gives the protein CASQGQGSVETQYF.

CDR3 loop: CASSEALQGTGGDEQYF. The CDR3 nucleotides read TGTGCCAGCAGTGAAGCGCTTCAAGGGACAGGGGGCGACGAGCAGTACTTC. The chain joins TRBV2 to TRBJ2-7; 12 bases fit TRBD1. The V and J ends lost 0 bases and 5 bases, in that order; junction bases with no gene match: 8. This CDR3 comprises 17 residues. Germline lookup yields CDR1 SNHLY and CDR2 FYNNEI.

This sequence joins TRBV20-1 and TRBJ1-2; no firm D call. The CDR3 is 15 residues long. Germline V gene lookup returns CDR1 DFQATT and CDR2 SNEGSKA (reference sequence). V was shortened by 1 base and J by 2 bases, with 14 bases between the two germline ends. The CDR3 reads CSARGESGANYGYTF. In nucleotides, the CDR3 is TGCAGTGCTAGAGGCGAGAGCGGCGCCAACTATGGCTACACCTTC.

This clonotype has a count of ten or more. The rearrangement joins TRBV19 to TRBJ2-2; D is unresolved. The CDR3 is made up of 13 amino acids. V shed 7 bases and J shed 6 bases, with 12 bases lying between them. CDR1 and CDR2 (germline): LNHDA, SQIVND (reference sequence). The CDR3 sequence is CASIDLSSGELFF. Here the CDR3 DNA reads TGTGCCAGTATCGACCTCAGTTCCGGGGAGCTGTTTTTT.

This clonotype is deemed medium-sized. The chain carries TRBV19 and TRBJ2-7; D unresolved. This CDR3 comprises 11 residues. Trimming shortened V by 4 bases and J by 0 bases, and 1 base separated the two germline ends. Germline CDR1 is LNHDA and CDR2 is SQIVND (reference sequence). The DNA for the CDR3 is TGTGCCAGTAGTAACTCCTACGAGCAGTACTTC. Translation gives CASSNSYEQYF. Using reference TRBV19 and TRBJ2-7 for the parts outside the CDR3, the full variable domain is DGGITQSPKYLFRKEGQNVTLSCEQNLNHDAMYWYRQDPGQGLRLIYYSQIVNDFQKGDIAEGYSVSREKKESFPLTVTSAQKNPTAFYLCASSNSYEQYFGPGTRLTVT.

The chain joins TRBV7-2 to TRBJ2-1, with D hard to call. CDR3 length: 11 amino acids. Germline V CDR1 and CDR2: SGHTA, FQGNSA. V was shortened by 2 bases and J by 7 bases, with 3 bases between the two germline ends. In DNA form, the CDR3 reads TGTGCCAGCAGCTTAAGGAATGAGCAGTTCTTC. Translating it yields CASSLRNEQFF.

This clonotype showed up many times. This chain links TRBV7-9 with TRBJ2-3; unclear D gene. CDR1 is SEHNR, CDR2 FQNEAQ, per germline (reference sequence). V lost 5 bases and J lost 4, with 13 bases in between. The CDR3 extends over 14 amino acids. The CDR3 is CASSLIEMADTQYF. DNA of the CDR3: TGTGCCAGCAGCCTAATAGAGATGGCAGATACGCAGTATTTT.

Concerning this clonotype: The junction differs from germline at one of its ends, possibly a read error. This sequence joins TRBV5-4 and TRBJ1-2, with D uncertain. CDR3 length equals 13 residues. From germline, CDR1 is SGHNT and CDR2 YYREEE (reference sequence). The CDR3 sequence: CASSTGRGVGYTF. DNA for the CDR3: TGCGCCAGCAGCACCGGTCGGGGTGTTGGCTACACCTTC.

This clonotype occurred many times. This rearrangement joins TRBV20-1 to TRBJ2-1, with D perhaps TRBD2 (6 bases). The length of the CDR3 is 16 residues. CDR1 and CDR2 from the germline V gene are DFQATT and SNEGSKA (reference sequence). The V gene lost 0 bases and the J gene lost 3 bases, with 15 bases spanning the gap. The CDR3 sequence is CSARDPWGENYNEQFF. As DNA, the CDR3 is TGCAGTGCTAGAGATCCATGGGGGGAAAACTACAATGAGCAGTTCTTC.

The J gene is TRBJ2-6, the V gene TRBV5-6; D is ambiguous. This CDR3 comprises 16 residues. Germline V CDR1 and CDR2: SGHDT, YYEEEE. The germline V and J ends were trimmed by 1 base and 0 bases, with 8 bases remaining between them. For the CDR3, the DNA is TGTGCCAGCAGCTTGATGGGAAGCTCTGGGGCCAACGTCCTGACTTTC. This translates into CASSLMGSSGANVLTF.

This chain connects TRBV7-9 to TRBJ1-6; D is uncertain. Germline V CDR1 and CDR2: SEHNR, FQNEAQ (reference sequence). CDR3 length: 15 residues. V was trimmed by 5 bases and J by 8 bases, leaving 16 bases between them. The DNA of the CDR3 is TGTGCCAGCAGCCCTGATTTGTTCCAGGATTCACCCCTCCACTTT. Its translation is CASSPDLFQDSPLHF. Drawing the rest from reference TRBV7-9 and TRBJ1-6, the complete variable domain is DTGVSQNPRHKITKRGQNVTFRCDPISEHNRLYWYRQTLGQGPEFLTYFQNEAQLEKSRLLSDRFSAERPKGSFSTLEIQRTEQGDSAMYLCASSPDLFQDSPLHFGNGTRLTVT.

In the case of this clonotype: A clone one base away is much larger, so this may be a read error. CDR3 region: CASSVGGVGAYEQYF. The CDR3 DNA reads as TGTGCCAGCAGTGTTGGAGGGGTGGGAGCCTACGAGCAGTACTTC. This rearrangement joins TRBV6-1 to TRBJ2-7, with D possibly being TRBD2 (6 bases). V gave up 4 bases and J gave up 2 bases, with 15 bases separating them. The CDR3 is 15 residues long. Germline V gene data show CDR1 as MNHNS and CDR2 as SASEGT.

This clonotype showed up just once. This rearrangement joins TRBV19 to TRBJ1-5; 9 nucleotides match TRBD1. The CDR3 runs to 16 residues. Germline CDR1 LNHDA, CDR2 SQIVND (reference sequence). With 7 bases clipped from V and 2 bases from J, the junction kept 9 bases outside the gene matches. CDR3: CASTGGRTGGNQPQHF. The CDR3 bases are TGTGCCAGTACCGGGGGGAGGACAGGGGGCAATCAGCCCCAGCATTTT. The full variable domain, with the rest looked up from reference TRBV19 and TRBJ1-5, is DGGITQSPKYLFRKEGQNVTLSCEQNLNHDAMYWYRQDPGQGLRLIYYSQIVNDFQKGDIAEGYSVSREKKESFPLTVTSAQKNPTAFYLCASTGGRTGGNQPQHFGDGTRLSIL.

As to this clonotype: The junction departs from the called germline gene at one end, perhaps through a read error. The V and J genes are TRBV9 and TRBJ1-1, with 8 bases identical to TRBD1. This CDR3 comprises 17 residues. Germline loops: CDR1 SGDLS, CDR2 YYNGEE. The CDR3 sequence is CASSPSHRGGANTEAFF. The CDR3 region has the DNA TGCGCCAGCAGTCCCTCCCACAGGGGGGGAGCGAACACTGAAGCTTTCTTT.